The TCR beta chain under discussion was sequenced for a study of a mutant IDH1 vaccine in newly diagnosed glioma. About the study: Commencement of vaccination occurred 4-6 weeks following radiotherapy alone, or concurrently with temozolomide cycles. Previous care, which was radiotherapy, temozolomide, or both, most often involved both.

On this clone: Its antigen is as yet unknown.

The protocol was immunoSEQ multiplex PCR, while the TCRdb copy is restricted to in-frame clones and leaves out a portion. This table has 90,000 to 100,000 clones, roughly 90% appearing once. The time point here: week 47, end of study. Vaccination used 300 ug of mutant IDH1 20-mer peptide per dose, with topical imiquimod. In germline, CDR1 is SGHTA, CDR2 FQGTGA. V gave up 5 bases and J gave up 5 bases; unmatched junction bases: 2. The CDR3 runs 12 residues. The rearrangement links TRBV7-3 to TRBJ1-2, with 7 positions matching TRBD1. Specimen: PBMCs, collected from a glioma patient whose treatment included an IDH1 peptide vaccine. This sequence originates from a woman aged 50 to 60 with glioma. CDR3 sequence reads: CASSRDSYGYTF. CDR3 DNA: TGTGCCAGCAGCCGGGACAGTTATGGCTACACCTTC.